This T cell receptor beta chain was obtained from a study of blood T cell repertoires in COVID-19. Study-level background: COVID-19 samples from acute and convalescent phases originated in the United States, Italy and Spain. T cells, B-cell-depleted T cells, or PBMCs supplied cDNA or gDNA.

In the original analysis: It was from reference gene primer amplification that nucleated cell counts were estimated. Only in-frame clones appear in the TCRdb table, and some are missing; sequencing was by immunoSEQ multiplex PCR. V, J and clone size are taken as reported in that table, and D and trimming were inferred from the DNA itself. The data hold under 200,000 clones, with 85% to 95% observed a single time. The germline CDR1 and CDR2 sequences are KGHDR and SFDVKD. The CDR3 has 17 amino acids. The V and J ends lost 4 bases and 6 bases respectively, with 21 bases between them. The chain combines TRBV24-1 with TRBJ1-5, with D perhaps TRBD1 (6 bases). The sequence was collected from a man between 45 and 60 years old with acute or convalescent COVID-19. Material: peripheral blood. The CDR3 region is CATSDPTGSPKGQPQHF. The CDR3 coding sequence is TGTGCCACCAGTGACCCGACAGGATCCCCTAAAGGTCAGCCCCAGCATTTT.